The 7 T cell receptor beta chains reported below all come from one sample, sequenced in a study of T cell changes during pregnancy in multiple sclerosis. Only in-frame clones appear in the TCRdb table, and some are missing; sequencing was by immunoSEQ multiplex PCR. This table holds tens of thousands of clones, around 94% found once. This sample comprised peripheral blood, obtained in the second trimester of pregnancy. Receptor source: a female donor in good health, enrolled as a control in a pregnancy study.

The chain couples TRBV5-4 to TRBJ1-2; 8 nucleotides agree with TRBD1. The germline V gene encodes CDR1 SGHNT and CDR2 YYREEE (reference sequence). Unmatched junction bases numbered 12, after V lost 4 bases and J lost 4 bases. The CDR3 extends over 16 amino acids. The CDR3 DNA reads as TGTGCCAGCAGCCCTGTCCCGGGACAGGCGTCCTATGGCTACACCTTC. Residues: CASSPVPGQASYGYTF.

The chain's CDR3 is CASSYSGGAGEKLFF. In nucleotides, the CDR3 is TGTGCCAGCAGTTACTCTGGGGGGGCTGGTGAAAAACTGTTTTTT. The chain joins TRBV6-5 to TRBJ1-4, with a tentative D call TRBD1 (6 bases). The CDR3 runs to 15 residues. V was clipped by 0 bases and J by 7 bases, with 12 bases between them. Per the germline V gene, CDR1 is MNHEY and CDR2 is SVGAGI.

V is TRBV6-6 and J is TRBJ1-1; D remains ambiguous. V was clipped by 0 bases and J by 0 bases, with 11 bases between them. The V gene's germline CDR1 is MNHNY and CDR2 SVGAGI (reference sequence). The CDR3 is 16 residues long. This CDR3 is CASSYSGRGMNTEAFF. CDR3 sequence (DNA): TGTGCCAGCAGTTACTCGGGCCGAGGGATGAACACTGAAGCTTTCTTT.

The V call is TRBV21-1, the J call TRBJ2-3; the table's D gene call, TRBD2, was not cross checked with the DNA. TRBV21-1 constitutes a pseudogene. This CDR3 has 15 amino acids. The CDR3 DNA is TGTGCCAGCAGCAAACTAGCGGGGGAGCCAGATACGCAGTATTTT. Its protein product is CASSKLAGEPDTQYF.

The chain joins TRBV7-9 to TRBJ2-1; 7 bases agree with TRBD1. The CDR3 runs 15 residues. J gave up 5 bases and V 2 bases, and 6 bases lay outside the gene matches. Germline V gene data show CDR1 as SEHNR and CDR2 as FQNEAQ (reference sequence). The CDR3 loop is CASSLSTGLNNEQFF. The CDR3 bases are TGTGCCAGCAGCTTATCGACAGGGCTCAACAATGAGCAGTTCTTC.

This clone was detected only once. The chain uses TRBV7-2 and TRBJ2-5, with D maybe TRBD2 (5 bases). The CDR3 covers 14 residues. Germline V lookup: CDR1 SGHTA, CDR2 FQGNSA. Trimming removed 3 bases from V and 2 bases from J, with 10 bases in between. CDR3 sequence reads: CASSFRGLQETQYF. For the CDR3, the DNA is TGTGCCAGCAGCTTCCGGGGTCTTCAAGAGACCCAGTACTTC. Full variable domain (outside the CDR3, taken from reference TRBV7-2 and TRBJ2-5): GAGVSQSPSNKVTEKGKDVELRCDPISGHTALYWYRQSLGQGLEFLIYFQGNSAPDKSGLPSDRFSAERTGGSVSTLTIQRTQQEDSAVYLCASSFRGLQETQYFGPGTRLLVL.

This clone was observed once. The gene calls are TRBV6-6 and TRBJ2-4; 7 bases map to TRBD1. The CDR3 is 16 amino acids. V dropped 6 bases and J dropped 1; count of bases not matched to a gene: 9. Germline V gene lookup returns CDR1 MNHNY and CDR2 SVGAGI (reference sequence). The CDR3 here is CASSPDRAGAKNIQYF. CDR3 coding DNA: TGTGCCAGCAGCCCCGACAGGGCTGGGGCCAAAAACATTCAGTACTTC.